These 21 T cell receptor beta chains originate from one sample sequenced in a study of neurological immune-mediated disorders. TCRdb processed the 5' RACE reads anew with MiXCR; each CDR3 protein has one entry. This repertoire shows under 50,000 distinct CDR3 sequences, over 20% found once; its top ten account for roughly 25%. Sequenced material: PBMCs. These receptors all come from a woman in her 70s in good health.

This clonotype occurred many times. The rearrangement joins TRBV5-1 to TRBJ2-7, with TRBD2 matching 11 bases. After removal of 4 bases from V and 3 bases from J, the junction contained 9 bases not matched to a gene. The CDR3 length is 16 residues. Germline CDR1 SGHRS, CDR2 YFSETQ. The CDR3: CASSQQSGTSGYEQYF. For the CDR3, the DNA is TGCGCCAGCAGCCAACAGTCCGGGACTAGCGGCTACGAGCAGTACTTC.

This clonotype was picked up many times. This rearrangement joins TRBV5-1 to TRBJ1-1; no definite D call. Germline V gives CDR1 SGHRS, CDR2 YFSETQ. Trimming removed 2 bases at V and 1 base at J, with 12 bases between. This CDR3 spans 15 amino acids. The CDR3 loop is CASSFGTSRNTEAFF. In nucleotides, the CDR3 is TGCGCCAGCAGCTTTGGCACCTCAAGGAACACTGAAGCTTTCTTT.

The chain recombines TRBV5-1 with TRBJ2-3; 7 positions match TRBD1. There are 17 residues in the CDR3. V shed 1 base, J shed 2 bases, and the junction held 10 bases outside the gene matches. Germline assignment: CDR1 SGHRS and CDR2 YFSETQ. CDR3 nucleotide sequence: TGCGCCAGCAGCTTGACCCCGACAGGGTCCCCCACAGATACGCAGTATTTT. The encoded protein is CASSLTPTGSPTDTQYF.

This clonotype was recorded at least ten times. The chain recombines TRBV6-2 or TRBV6-3 with TRBJ2-1, with TRBD1 identical over 9 bases. The J segment lost 7 bases and the V segment lost 6 bases, leaving 13 bases of the junction unmatched. CDR1 is MNHEY and CDR2 is SVGEGT in the germline V gene. The CDR3 is made up of 16 amino acids. The CDR3 region is CASSRRTGTGYNEQFF. The CDR3 DNA sequence: TGTGCCAGCAGCCGACGGACCGGGACAGGGTATAATGAGCAGTTCTTC.

This clonotype was counted many times. The chain combines TRBV4-1 with TRBJ2-5; 10 bases map to TRBD1. V was clipped by 4 bases and J by 2 bases; unmatched bases: 4. Germline V lookup: CDR1 MGHRA, CDR2 YSYEKL. This CDR3 is 15 amino acids long. The CDR3 nucleotides are TGCGCCAGCAGCCGGACAGGGGGGCAACAAGAGACCCAGTACTTC. Translation: CASSRTGGQQETQYF.

This clonotype came up many times. The CDR3 sequence is CASSLEGPGQTPNEQFF. The CDR3 region has the DNA TGCGCCAGCAGCTTGGAAGGTCCGGGACAGACTCCCAATGAGCAGTTCTTC. The V gene is TRBV5-1, the J gene TRBJ2-1; 7 bases map to TRBD1. V shed 0 bases, J shed 6 bases, and the junction held 12 bases outside the gene matches. Germline V gene lookup returns CDR1 SGHRS and CDR2 YFSETQ. The CDR3 length is 17 residues.

This chain links TRBV11-2 with TRBJ2-1, with 12 bases fitting TRBD2. The V gene's germline CDR1 is SGHAT and CDR2 FQNNGV. J was trimmed by 0 bases and V by 3 bases; bases with no gene match: 6. The CDR3 spans 18 residues. DNA for the CDR3: TGTGCCAGCAGCTTCGGACTAGCGGGGATAAGCTCCTACAATGAGCAGTTCTTC. Its protein is CASSFGLAGISSYNEQFF.

This clonotype was observed at least ten times. V is TRBV14 and J is TRBJ1-1; D call uncertain. Germline-derived CDR1 and CDR2 are SGHDN and FVKESK. The CDR3 consists of 15 residues. V gave up 3 bases and J gave up 4 bases, with 15 bases separating them. The CDR3 region has the DNA TGTGCCAGCAGCCAGTTAGGTGGGCGCCGCACTGAAGCTTTCTTT. Protein sequence: CASSQLGGRRTEAFF.

There are many counts of this clonotype. V and J are TRBV7-2 and TRBJ2-5; 10 positions agree with TRBD2. This CDR3 has 15 amino acids. CDR1 and CDR2 from the germline V gene are SGHTA and FQGNSA. Trimming at V came to 5 bases and at J to 3 bases, leaving 6 bases not matched to a gene. The CDR3 protein is CASSLHTSGKETQYF. CDR3 DNA sequence: TGTGCCAGCAGCCTCCACACTAGCGGGAAAGAGACCCAGTACTTC.

V gene TRBV20-1 combines with J gene TRBJ2-7; TRBD1 matches 10 bases. V trimming: 6 bases; J trimming: 6 bases; junction bases outside the gene matches: 11. There are 14 residues in the CDR3. Germline V CDR1 and CDR2: DFQATT, SNEGSKA (reference sequence). DNA of the CDR3: TGCAGTGCCGGGAGTAGGGACAGGGGTGGCGAGCAGTACTTC. Translating it yields CSAGSRDRGGEQYF.

This clonotype was counted ten times or more. This chain links TRBV20-1 with TRBJ2-1; 9 positions match TRBD1. Germline lookup yields CDR1 DFQATT and CDR2 SNEGSKA (reference sequence). The CDR3 runs to 14 residues. The J segment lost 7 bases and the V segment lost 5 bases, leaving 9 bases of the junction unmatched. CDR3 residues: CSAGGGTGKNEQFF. The DNA of the CDR3 is TGCAGTGCTGGGGGTGGGACAGGGAAAAATGAGCAGTTCTTC.

This clonotype was seen repeatedly, ten times or more. The J gene is TRBJ2-3, the V gene TRBV20-1; TRBD1 matches 8 bases. The ends lost 3 bases at V and 3 bases at J; junction bases unmatched: 5. The CDR3 totals 14 residues. Germline assignment: CDR1 DFQATT and CDR2 SNEGSKA (reference sequence). In DNA form, the CDR3 reads TGCAGTGCTAGGCCGGGACAGGTTACAGATACGCAGTATTTT. As protein: CSARPGQVTDTQYF.

The V gene is TRBV12-3 or TRBV12-4, the J gene TRBJ1-1; 7 bases align to TRBD1. V was clipped by 8 bases and J by 3 bases; unmatched bases: 6. The CDR3 consists of 13 residues. This CDR3 reads CASAPGGDTEAFF. As DNA, the CDR3 is TGTGCCAGCGCCCCAGGGGGGGACACTGAAGCTTTCTTT.

This rearrangement joins TRBV27 to TRBJ1-5; 7 nucleotides align to TRBD1. The CDR3 consists of 13 residues. The germline gives CDR1 MNHEY, CDR2 SMNVEV (reference sequence). V shed 5 bases and J 7 bases; nucleotides not matched to a gene: 5. CDR3 DNA sequence: TGTGCCAGCAGTGCGACAGGGTTACAGCCCCAGCATTTT. Encoded protein: CASSATGLQPQHF.

In the case of this clonotype: This may stem from a read error, because a much larger clone lies one nucleotide away. V gene TRBV6-2 or TRBV6-3 combines with J gene TRBJ2-7; the D gene is possibly TRBD2 (5 bases). V was trimmed by 1 base and J by 6 bases, leaving 10 bases between them. This CDR3 is 13 amino acids long. Per the germline V gene, CDR1 is MNHEY and CDR2 is SVGEGT. The CDR3 is CASSYCGSIEQYF. Here the CDR3 DNA reads TGTGCCAGCAGTTACTGTGGGAGTATCGAGCAGTACTTC.

This clonotype was detected many times. This chain joins TRBV10-3 and TRBJ1-2; D may be TRBD1 (6 bases). V gave up 0 bases and J gave up 8 bases, with 16 bases separating them. This CDR3 contains 15 residues. CDR1 ENHRY and CDR2 SYGVKD come from the germline V gene. The CDR3 reads CAISESPTGDAGYTF. CDR3 nucleotide sequence: TGTGCCATCAGTGAGTCACCGACAGGCGATGCCGGCTACACCTTC.

There are many counts of this clonotype. The chain has TRBV20-1 and TRBJ1-3; D possibly corresponds to TRBD1 (5 bases). This CDR3 region has 14 residues. The germline V gene has CDR1 DFQATT and CDR2 SNEGSKA (reference sequence). The V and J ends lost 5 bases and 0 bases respectively, with 11 bases between them. The CDR3 nucleotides are TGCAGTGCTGTGGACACGAGCTCTGGAAACACCATATATTTT. Its translation is CSAVDTSSGNTIYF.

This clonotype has at least ten counts. The J gene is TRBJ2-2, the V gene TRBV7-9, with TRBD2 matching over 7 bases. Germline loops: CDR1 SEHNR, CDR2 FQNEAQ (reference sequence). V lost 0 bases and J lost 3; bases outside the gene matches: 4. The CDR3 length is 16 residues. The CDR3 DNA follows: TGTGCCAGCAGCTTAGCCGGGACTACCTACACCGGGGAGCTGTTTTTT. Amino acids: CASSLAGTTYTGELFF.

At least ten counts were recorded for this clonotype. This sequence joins TRBV4-2 and TRBJ2-7, with a possible D match to TRBD1 (6 bases). The germline V and J ends were trimmed by 2 bases and 0 bases, with 11 bases remaining between them. CDR1 is LGHNA, CDR2 YNFKEQ, per germline. The CDR3 has 15 residues. CDR3 sequence (DNA): TGTGCCAGCAGCCAAACCGAGGGGGTCTCCTACGAGCAGTACTTC. It encodes CASSQTEGVSYEQYF.

This clonotype appeared many times. This chain joins TRBV20-1 and TRBJ2-5, with 9 bases lining up with TRBD1. Unmatched junction bases numbered 3, after V lost 2 bases and J lost 5 bases. The germline gives CDR1 DFQATT, CDR2 SNEGSKA (reference sequence). The CDR3 has 13 residues. CDR3 in amino acids: CSARTGQGETQYF. The CDR3 DNA follows: TGCAGTGCTAGAACGGGACAGGGTGAGACCCAGTACTTC.

This clonotype has a count of ten or more. The chain couples TRBV29-1 to TRBJ2-1; maybe TRBD1 (5 bases). V was clipped by 7 bases and J by 4 bases, with 35 bases between them. Germline CDR1 SQVTM, CDR2 ANQGSEA. This CDR3 region has 20 residues. The CDR3 loop is CSAGGTNAHQRQRSYNEQFF. The CDR3 DNA reads as TGCAGCGCCGGCGGTACGAATGCCCACCAACGACAGCGTTCGTACAATGAGCAGTTCTTC.